The source of this T cell receptor (beta chain) is a study of blood T cell repertoires in COVID-19 (dated by TCRdb to 2019 to 2021). Turning to the overall study: Collaborator samples came from the United States, Italy and Spain and covered acute and convalescent phases of COVID-19. The material from the prospective study consisted of cDNA or gDNA derived from T cells, B-cell-depleted T cells, or PBMCs. Subjects who had been exposed to COVID-19, were actively infected with it, or had recovered from it provided the deeply sampled blood TCRbeta repertoires that made up the dataset. A freely available public database, intended as a resource for researchers studying the immune response to SARS-CoV-2, is where the repertoires were released. The samples were drawn from two sources: the first 160 participants of the ongoing ImmuneRACE study, and 1,254 subjects contributed by 6 global collaborators. Sample metadata almost always included a de-identified subject ID, COVID-19 status, age in years and sex. Where HLA class I and class II types were available, the types were taken from metadata supplied by the sample provider, not from assay-based typing. The full study reports these points: Clinical and demographic metadata were provided uncurated, with the amount varying by source and participant.

This clone was observed a few times. No cognate antigen has been identified for it. Nothing much larger sits one base from this clone, and base qualities are not available. TCRbeta CDR3 regions were amplified from genomic DNA by means of the immunoSEQ Assay, a bias-controlled multiplex PCR. The authors processed their data as follows. Within the assay, amplification of reference gene primers was used to estimate how many nucleated cells each sample contained. Sequence reads were collapsed and filtered to measure the absolute abundance of every unique TCRbeta CDR3 rearrangement. Productive Simpson clonality was computed per sample as the square root of Simpson's diversity index over productive rearrangements. Imported from immuneACCESS, the table was reduced by TCRdb to in-frame sequences with V and J called. These copies leave out some clones; in studies compared against another copy, an unresolved V gene accounts for under half, and the cause of the remainder is not known. V and J calls plus clone size are reproduced from that table; the DNA served to infer D and trimming. Here the sample has 300,000 or so clones; 86% occur a single time. Around 1.5% of the sample is taken by the ten largest.

Including cysteine and phenylalanine, the CDR3 has 15 amino acids. CDR3 DNA only is kept here, 45 bases in frame from base 1. According to the germline V gene, CDR1 reads KGHSH and CDR2 reads LQKENI. Trimming costs V 3 bases and J 2 bases, and their ends lie 13 bases apart. Collaborating institutions collected whole blood in K2EDTA tubes following their own protocols. Collaborator samples were shipped for TCRbeta analysis as frozen whole blood, isolated PBMCs, or DNA extracted from either sample type. The sample was peripheral blood. The source is a woman between 45 and 65 years old with acute or convalescent COVID-19. This sequence uses TRBV18 and TRBJ2-5; tentative D gene TRBD2, with 6 bases matching. The base sequence is TGTGCCAGCTCACCGACTTCTAGCGAACAAGAGACCCAGTACTTC. This translates into CASSPTSSEQETQYF.